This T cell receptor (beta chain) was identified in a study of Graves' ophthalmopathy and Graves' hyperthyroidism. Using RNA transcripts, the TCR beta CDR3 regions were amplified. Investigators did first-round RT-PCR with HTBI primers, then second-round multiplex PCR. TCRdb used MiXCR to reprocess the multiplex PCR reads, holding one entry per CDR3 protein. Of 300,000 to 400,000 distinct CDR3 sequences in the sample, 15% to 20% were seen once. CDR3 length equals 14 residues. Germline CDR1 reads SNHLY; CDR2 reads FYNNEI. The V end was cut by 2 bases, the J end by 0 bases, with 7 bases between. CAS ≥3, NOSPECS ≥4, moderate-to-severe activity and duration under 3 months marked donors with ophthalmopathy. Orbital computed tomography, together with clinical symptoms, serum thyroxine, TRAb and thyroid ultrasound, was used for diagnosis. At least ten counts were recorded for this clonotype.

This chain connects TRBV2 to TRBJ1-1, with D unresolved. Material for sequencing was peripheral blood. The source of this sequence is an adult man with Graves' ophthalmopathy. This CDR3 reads CASSESGMNTEAFF. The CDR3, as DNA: TGTGCCAGCAGTGAAAGCGGAATGAACACTGAAGCTTTCTTT. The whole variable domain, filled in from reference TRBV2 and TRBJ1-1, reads EPEVTQTPSHQVTQMGQEVILRCVPISNHLYFYWYRQILGQKVEFLVSFYNNEISEKSEIFDDQFSVERPDGSNFTLKIRSTKLEDSAMYFCASSESGMNTEAFFGQGTRLTVV.